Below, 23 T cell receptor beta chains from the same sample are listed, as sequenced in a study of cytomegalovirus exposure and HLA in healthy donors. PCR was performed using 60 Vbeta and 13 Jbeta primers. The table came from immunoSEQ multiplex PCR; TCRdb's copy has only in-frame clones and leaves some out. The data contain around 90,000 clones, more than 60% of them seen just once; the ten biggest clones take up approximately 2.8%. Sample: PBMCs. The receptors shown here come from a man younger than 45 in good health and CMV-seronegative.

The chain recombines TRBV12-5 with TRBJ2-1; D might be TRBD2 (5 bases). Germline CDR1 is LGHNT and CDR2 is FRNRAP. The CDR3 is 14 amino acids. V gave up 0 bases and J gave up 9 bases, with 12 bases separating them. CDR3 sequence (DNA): TGTGCTAGTGGTTTGGTACTTCGGGGTACTGAGCAGTTCTTC. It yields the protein CASGLVLRGTEQFF.

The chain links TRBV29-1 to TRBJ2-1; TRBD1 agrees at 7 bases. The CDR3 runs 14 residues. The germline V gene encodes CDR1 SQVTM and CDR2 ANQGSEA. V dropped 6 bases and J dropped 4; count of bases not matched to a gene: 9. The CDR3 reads CSVSNRGSYNEQFF. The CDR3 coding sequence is TGCAGCGTGTCTAACAGGGGATCTTACAATGAGCAGTTCTTC.

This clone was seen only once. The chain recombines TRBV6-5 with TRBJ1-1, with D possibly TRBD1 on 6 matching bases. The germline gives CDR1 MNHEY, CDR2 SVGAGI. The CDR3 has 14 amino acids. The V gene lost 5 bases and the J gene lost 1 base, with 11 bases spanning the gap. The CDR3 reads CASSRARGNTEAFF. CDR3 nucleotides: TGTGCCAGCAGTCGAGCCAGGGGGAACACTGAAGCTTTCTTT.

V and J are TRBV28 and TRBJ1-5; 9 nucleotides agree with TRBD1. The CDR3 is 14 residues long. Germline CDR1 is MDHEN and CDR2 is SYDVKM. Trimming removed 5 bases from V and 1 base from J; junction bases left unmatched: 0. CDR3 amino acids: CASSGQGSNQPQHF. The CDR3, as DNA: TGTGCCAGCAGTGGACAGGGGAGCAATCAGCCCCAGCATTTT.

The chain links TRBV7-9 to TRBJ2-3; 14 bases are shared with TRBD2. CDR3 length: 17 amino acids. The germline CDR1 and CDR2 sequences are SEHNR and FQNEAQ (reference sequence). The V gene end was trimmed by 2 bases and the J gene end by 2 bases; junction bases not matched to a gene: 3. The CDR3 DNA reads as TGTGCCAGCAGCTTAAGGACTAGCGGGGGGAACACAGATACGCAGTATTTT. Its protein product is CASSLRTSGGNTDTQYF.

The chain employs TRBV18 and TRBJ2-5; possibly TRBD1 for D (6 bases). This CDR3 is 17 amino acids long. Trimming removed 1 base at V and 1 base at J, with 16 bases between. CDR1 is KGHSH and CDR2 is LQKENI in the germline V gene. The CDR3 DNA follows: TGTGCCAGCTCACCACTAGAAATACAGGGACCCCAAGAGACCCAGTACTTC. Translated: CASSPLEIQGPQETQYF. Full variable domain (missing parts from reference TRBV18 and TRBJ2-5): NAGVMQNPRHLVRRRGQEARLRCSPMKGHSHVYWYRQLPEEGLKFMVYLQKENIIDESGMPKERFSAEFPKEGPSILRIQQVVRGDSAAYFCASSPLEIQGPQETQYFGPGTRLLVL.

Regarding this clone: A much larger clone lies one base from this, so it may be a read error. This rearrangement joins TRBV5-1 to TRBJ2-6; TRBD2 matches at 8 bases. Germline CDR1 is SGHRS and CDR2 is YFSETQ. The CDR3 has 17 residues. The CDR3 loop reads CAGSGGHLRSGANVLTF. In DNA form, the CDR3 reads TGCGCCGGCAGCGGGGGACACCTACGCTCTGGGGCCAACGTCCTGACTTTC. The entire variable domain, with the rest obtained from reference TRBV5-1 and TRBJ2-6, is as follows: KAGVTQTPRYLIKTRGQQVTLSCSPISGHRSVSWYQQTPGQGLQFLFEYFSETQRNKGNFPGRFSGRQFSNSRSEMNVSTLELGDSALYLCAGSGGHLRSGANVLTFGAGSRLTVL.

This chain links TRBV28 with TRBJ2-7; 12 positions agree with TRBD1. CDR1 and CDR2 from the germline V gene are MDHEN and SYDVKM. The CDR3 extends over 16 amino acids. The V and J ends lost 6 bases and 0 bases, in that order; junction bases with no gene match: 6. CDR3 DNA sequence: TGTGCCAGCAGCCCCCCGGGACAGGGGGCCTCCTACGAGCAGTACTTC. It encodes CASSPPGQGASYEQYF. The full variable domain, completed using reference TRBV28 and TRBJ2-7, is DVKVTQSSRYLVKRTGEKVFLECVQDMDHENMFWYRQDPGLGLRLIYFSYDVKMKEKGDIPEGYSVSREKKERFSLILESASTNQTSMYLCASSPPGQGASYEQYFGPGTRLTVT.

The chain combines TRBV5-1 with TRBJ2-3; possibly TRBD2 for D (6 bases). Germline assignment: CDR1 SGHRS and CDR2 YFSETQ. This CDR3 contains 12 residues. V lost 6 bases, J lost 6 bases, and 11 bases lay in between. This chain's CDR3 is CASTLAEDTQYF. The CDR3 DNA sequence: TGCGCCAGCACACTAGCCGAGGATACGCAGTATTTT.

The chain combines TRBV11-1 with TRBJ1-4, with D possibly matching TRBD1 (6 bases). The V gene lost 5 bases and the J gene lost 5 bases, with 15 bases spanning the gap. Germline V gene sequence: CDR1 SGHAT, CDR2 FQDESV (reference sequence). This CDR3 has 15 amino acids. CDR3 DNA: TGTGCCAGCAGCCATACCGGGACACAGAATGAAAAACTGTTTTTT. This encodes CASSHTGTQNEKLFF.

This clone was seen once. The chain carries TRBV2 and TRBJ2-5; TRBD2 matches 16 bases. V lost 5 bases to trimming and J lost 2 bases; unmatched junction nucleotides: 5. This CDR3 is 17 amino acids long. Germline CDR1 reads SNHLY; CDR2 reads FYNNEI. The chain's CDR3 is CASSSGLAGGNQETQYF. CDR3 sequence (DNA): TGTGCCAGCAGTTCGGGACTAGCGGGGGGGAATCAAGAGACCCAGTACTTC.

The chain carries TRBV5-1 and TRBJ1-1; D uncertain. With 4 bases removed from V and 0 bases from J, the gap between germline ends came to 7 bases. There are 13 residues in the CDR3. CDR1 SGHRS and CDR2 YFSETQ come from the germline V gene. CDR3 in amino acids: CASSPGVNTEAFF. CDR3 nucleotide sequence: TGCGCCAGCAGCCCGGGTGTGAACACTGAAGCTTTCTTT.

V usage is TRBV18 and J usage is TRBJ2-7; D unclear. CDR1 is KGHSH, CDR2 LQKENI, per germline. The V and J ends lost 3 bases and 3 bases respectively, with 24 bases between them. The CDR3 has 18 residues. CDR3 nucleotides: TGTGCCAGCTCACCCCATGCCCCCGAAGACACGGCCTACTACGAGCAGTACTTC. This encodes CASSPHAPEDTAYYEQYF.

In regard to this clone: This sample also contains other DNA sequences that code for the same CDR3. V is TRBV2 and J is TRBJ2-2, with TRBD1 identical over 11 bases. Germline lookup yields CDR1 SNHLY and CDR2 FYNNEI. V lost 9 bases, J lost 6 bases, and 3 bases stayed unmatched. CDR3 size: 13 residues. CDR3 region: CARGQGVAGELFF. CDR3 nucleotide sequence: TGTGCCAGGGGACAGGGGGTGGCCGGGGAGCTGTTTTTT.

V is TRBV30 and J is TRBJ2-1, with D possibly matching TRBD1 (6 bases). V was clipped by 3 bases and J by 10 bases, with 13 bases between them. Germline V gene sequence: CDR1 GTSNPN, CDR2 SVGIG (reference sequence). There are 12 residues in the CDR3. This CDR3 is CAWSPWGQEQFF. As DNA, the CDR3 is TGTGCCTGGAGCCCTTGGGGGCAGGAGCAGTTCTTC.

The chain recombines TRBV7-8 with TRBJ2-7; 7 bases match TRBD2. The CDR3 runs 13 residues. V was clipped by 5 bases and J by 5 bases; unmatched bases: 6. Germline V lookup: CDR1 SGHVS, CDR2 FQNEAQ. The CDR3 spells CASSINGGNEQYF. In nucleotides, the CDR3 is TGTGCCAGCAGCATAAACGGGGGGAACGAGCAGTACTTC. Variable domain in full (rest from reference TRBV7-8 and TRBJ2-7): GAGVSQSPRYKVAKRGQDVALRCDPISGHVSLFWYQQALGQGPEFLTYFQNEAQLDKSGLPSDRFFAERPEGSVSTLKIQRTQQEDSAVYLCASSINGGNEQYFGPGTRLTVT.

In nucleotides, the CDR3 is TGTGCCAGCAGCGCGAATGTTAGGGGGGGGGCCGGGGAGCTGTTTTTT. Its translation: CASSANVRGGAGELFF. The V call is TRBV9, the J call TRBJ2-2, with D possibly matching TRBD2 (7 bases). The V and J ends lost 3 bases and 6 bases respectively, with 18 bases between them. Per the germline V gene, CDR1 is SGDLS and CDR2 is YYNGEE. CDR3 length equals 16 residues.

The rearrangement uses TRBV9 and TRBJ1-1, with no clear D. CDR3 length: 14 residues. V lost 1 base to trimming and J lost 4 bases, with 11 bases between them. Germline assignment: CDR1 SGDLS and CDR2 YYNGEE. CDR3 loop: CASSVTFTSTEAFF. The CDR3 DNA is TGTGCCAGCAGCGTAACGTTCACAAGCACTGAAGCTTTCTTT.

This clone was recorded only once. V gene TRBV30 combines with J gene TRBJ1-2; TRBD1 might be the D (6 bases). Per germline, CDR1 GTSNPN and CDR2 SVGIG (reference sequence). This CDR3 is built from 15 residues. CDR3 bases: TGTGCTCTTACCGGGACACCGGAATTTAACTATGGCTACACCTTC. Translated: CALTGTPEFNYGYTF.

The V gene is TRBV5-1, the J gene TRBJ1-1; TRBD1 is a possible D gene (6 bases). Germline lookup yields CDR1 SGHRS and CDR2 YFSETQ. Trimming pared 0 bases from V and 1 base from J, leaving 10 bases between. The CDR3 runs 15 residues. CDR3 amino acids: CASSLVGQQNTEAFF. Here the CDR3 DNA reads TGCGCCAGCAGCTTGGTAGGACAGCAGAACACTGAAGCTTTCTTT.

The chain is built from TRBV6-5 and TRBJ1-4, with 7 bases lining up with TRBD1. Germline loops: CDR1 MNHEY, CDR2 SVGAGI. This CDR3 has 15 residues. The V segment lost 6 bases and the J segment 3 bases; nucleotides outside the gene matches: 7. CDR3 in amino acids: CASRQGQAANEKLFF. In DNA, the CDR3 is TGTGCCAGCAGGCAAGGACAGGCGGCTAATGAAAAACTGTTTTTT.

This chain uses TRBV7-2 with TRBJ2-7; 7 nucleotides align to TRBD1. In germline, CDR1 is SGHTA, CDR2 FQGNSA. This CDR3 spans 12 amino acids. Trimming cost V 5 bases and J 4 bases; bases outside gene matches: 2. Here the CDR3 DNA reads TGTGCCAGCAGCCAGACAGGGTACGAGCAGTACTTC. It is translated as CASSQTGYEQYF.

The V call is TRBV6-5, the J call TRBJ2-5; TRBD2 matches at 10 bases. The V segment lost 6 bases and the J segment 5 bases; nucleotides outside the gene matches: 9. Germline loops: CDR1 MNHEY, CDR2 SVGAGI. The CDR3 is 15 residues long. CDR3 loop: CASRNSGGGYETQYF. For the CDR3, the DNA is TGTGCCAGCAGAAACAGCGGGGGGGGCTACGAGACCCAGTACTTC.